This TCR beta chain was captured by sequencing in a study of CD8+CD57+ T cells in acquired aplastic anemia. About the study: Sorting CD4+ and CD8+ cells gave DNA averaging approximately 3 ug. Average CD4+ read depth in healthy donors was around 9.9 million reads.

TCR beta VDJ and CDR3 profiles were obtained from a genomic DNA template. TCRdb reprocessed the reads with MiXCR, giving one entry per CDR3 protein. Of about 160,000 distinct CDR3 sequences listed, 35% to 55% are singletons. This clonotype was found many times. Its cognate antigen is unknown. Findings and limits, study-wide: A significant difference in CD8+ Simpson's diversity between patients and controls was not found. Overlap between patients and controls comprised roughly 28 CD8+ CDR3 sequences.

V gave up 2 bases and J gave up 0 bases, with 9 bases separating them. The CDR3 runs to 15 residues. Germline V gene data show CDR1 as SGDLS and CDR2 as YYNGEE. This sequence was found in a human donor in good health. The sample taken for sequencing was sorted CD4+, CD8+, or CD8+CD57+ T cells (not recorded which) from PBMCs. The chain has TRBV9 and TRBJ2-1; D perhaps matches TRBD2 (5 bases). In DNA, the CDR3 is TGTGCCAGCAGCGTTAGAGCGGACTCCTACAATGAGCAGTTCTTC. This codes for CASSVRADSYNEQFF.